This entry lists 14 T cell receptor beta chains sequenced from one sample in a study of radiation and T cells in renal cell carcinoma. Indicated treatment: treatment-naive control, cytoreductive nephrectomy. This table comes from immunoSEQ multiplex PCR, and its TCRdb copy is limited to in-frame clones, with some not included. Here the sample spans some 20,000 clones, roughly 53% being singletons. This specimen consisted of tumor tissue, obtained from a patient whose treatment was nephrectomy without radiotherapy. Receptor source: a human donor with renal cell carcinoma.

This clone was counted a few times. The chain uses TRBV5-1 and TRBJ1-1; D unclear. The CDR3 has 14 residues. CDR1 is SGHRS, CDR2 YFSETQ, per germline. V shed 0 bases and J shed 6 bases, with 12 bases lying between them. The CDR3 loop reads CASSLEPSWAEAFF. The CDR3 DNA follows: TGCGCCAGCAGCTTGGAACCCAGCTGGGCTGAAGCTTTCTTT.

This clone was seen only once. The chain has TRBV18 and TRBJ1-3; D may be TRBD1 (5 bases). CDR1 KGHSH and CDR2 LQKENI come from the germline V gene. CDR3 size: 16 residues. The ends were cut back, 2 bases at V and 1 base at J, with 12 bases in the middle. CDR3 nucleotides: TGTGCCAGCTCACCAGGGACTTCAGGTTCTGGAAACACCATATATTTT. Amino acid sequence: CASSPGTSGSGNTIYF.

This clone was counted between two and nine times. The genes are TRBV19 and TRBJ2-3; TRBD1 agrees at 8 bases. This CDR3 comprises 15 residues. After removal of 6 bases from V and 4 bases from J, the junction contained 9 bases not matched to a gene. From germline, CDR1 is LNHDA and CDR2 SQIVND (reference sequence). CDR3 bases: TGTGCCAGTAGAACGGGACAGGTGGGAGCAGATACGCAGTATTTT. Amino acid sequence: CASRTGQVGADTQYF.

The chain combines TRBV7-2 with TRBJ2-1, with 9 bases fitting TRBD1. The V segment lost 5 bases and the J segment 5 bases; nucleotides outside the gene matches: 7. CDR1 is SGHTA and CDR2 is FQGNSA in the germline V gene. There are 15 residues in the CDR3. The CDR3 coding sequence is TGTGCCAGCAGCAACGCCGGGACAGGGCACAATGAGCAGTTCTTC. This encodes CASSNAGTGHNEQFF.

This chain connects TRBV5-1 to TRBJ1-3; D is unclear. The germline V gene encodes CDR1 SGHRS and CDR2 YFSETQ. This CDR3 has 13 residues. The V end was cut by 5 bases, the J end by 4 bases, with 10 bases between. The CDR3 DNA follows: TGCGCCAGCAGGAACAGCGGGGGAAACACCATATATTTT. This translates into CASRNSGGNTIYF.

A few counts support this clone. The V call is TRBV19, the J call TRBJ1-5, with 8 bases fitting TRBD1. The CDR3 runs to 15 residues. CDR1 and CDR2 from the germline V gene are LNHDA and SQIVND (reference sequence). The junction had 4 bases not matched to a gene; V was cut back by 6 bases and J by 0 bases. The CDR3 here is CASSKQGGSNQPQHF. The CDR3 coding sequence is TGTGCCAGTAGCAAACAGGGGGGTAGCAATCAGCCCCAGCATTTT.

This clone was seen more than once but under ten times. The chain couples TRBV4-1 to TRBJ1-1, with D hard to call. CDR3 length equals 13 residues. V lost 1 base and J 4 bases, leaving 7 bases between the germline ends. Germline CDR1 is MGHRA and CDR2 is YSYEKL. The CDR3 loop is CASSQGGPTEAFF. In nucleotides, the CDR3 is TGCGCCAGCAGCCAAGGAGGGCCCACTGAAGCTTTCTTT.

The sample holds a few counts of this clone. V is TRBV5-1 and J is TRBJ1-1; D uncertain. V was pared by 4 bases and J by 4 bases, with 8 bases between. Looked up from germline, CDR1 is SGHRS and CDR2 is YFSETQ. This CDR3 has 12 amino acids. This chain's CDR3 is CASSTEGTEAFF. The CDR3 nucleotides are TGCGCCAGCAGCACGGAGGGCACTGAAGCTTTCTTT.

The V and J genes are TRBV7-8 and TRBJ2-7; D unresolved. From germline, CDR1 is SGHVS and CDR2 FQNEAQ. V was shortened by 2 bases and J by 4 bases, with 12 bases between the two germline ends. The CDR3 spans 14 residues. The CDR3 DNA follows: TGTGCCAGCAGCTTACGGTCGCAGACTTACGAGCAGTACTTC. This sequence encodes CASSLRSQTYEQYF.

The V and J genes are TRBV5-1 and TRBJ2-7; D is ambiguous. The CDR3 has 15 amino acids. Per germline, CDR1 SGHRS and CDR2 YFSETQ. Between the trimmed V and J ends, which lost 0 bases and 0 bases, there was a span of 10 bases. This chain's CDR3 is CASSLGFTYSYEQYF. The CDR3 nucleotides read TGCGCCAGCAGCTTGGGCTTTACTTACTCCTACGAGCAGTACTTC.

This clone has more than one count but fewer than ten. The gene calls are TRBV30 and TRBJ2-3; TRBD1 might be the D (5 bases). Trimming took 2 bases from V and 2 from J, leaving 14 bases between them. This CDR3 is built from 15 residues. Germline-derived CDR1 and CDR2 are GTSNPN and SVGIG (reference sequence). The CDR3 DNA sequence: TGTGCCTGGAGTAAGTCGGTAGGGGCCACAGATACGCAGTATTTT. Its protein is CAWSKSVGATDTQYF.

V and J are TRBV6-5 and TRBJ2-2; no firm D call. Trimming shortened V by 7 bases and J by 12 bases, and 15 bases separated the two germline ends. CDR1 is MNHEY, CDR2 SVGAGI, per germline. CDR3 size: 12 residues. The CDR3 bases are TGTGCCAGCACCAATCCCCTAGGCAAGCTGTTTTTT. Encoded protein: CASTNPLGKLFF.

The chain links TRBV6-5 to TRBJ2-3; 7 nucleotides match TRBD1. The CDR3 is 14 residues long. Germline V gives CDR1 MNHEY, CDR2 SVGAGI. Germline trimming cut 6 bases from V and 2 bases from J; bases unmatched to any gene: 5. The CDR3 spells CASRWDRTTDTQYF. CDR3 nucleotide sequence: TGTGCCAGCAGATGGGACAGAACCACAGATACGCAGTATTTT.

CDR3 coding DNA: TGCGCCAGCAGCCAAGGAGTTATCGGGAGCTCCTATAATTCACCCCTCCACTTT. Translation: CASSQGVIGSSYNSPLHF. J is TRBJ1-6 and V is TRBV4-1; D not certain. CDR1 MGHRA and CDR2 YSYEKL come from the germline V gene. The CDR3 runs to 18 residues. Trimming took off 1 base at V and 0 bases at J, with 13 bases between the two ends.